The clone carrying this T cell receptor beta chain was counted between two and nine times. Its antigen is still unknown. These data come from a study of identical twins. Broader study findings: Beta clonotypes that were abundant in cord blood contained fewer insertions, a pattern absent from memory repertoires. Zero-insertion analyses might be partly confounded by invariant T cells like MAIT and iNKT. With beta out-of-frame sequences, excess sharing by twins was weaker.

A universal primer site was added by template switching, and unique molecular identifiers were carried by the cDNA. TCRdb reprocessed the 5' RACE reads via MiXCR and lists one record per CDR3 protein. The sample records roughly 200,000 distinct CDR3 sequences, less than 8% being singletons. In addition, the sample was reused for a study of yellow fever vaccine responses in identical twins.

The specimen sequenced was memory (CD45RO+) T cells sorted from blood. The TCR sequence derives from a woman aged 18-29 years in good health.

For the CDR3, the DNA is TGTGCCAGCAGCGAAGAGACAGGGGGATATGGGGCCAACGTCCTGACTTTC. Protein: CASSEETGGYGANVLTF. The genes are TRBV7-9 and TRBJ2-6; 9 nucleotides agree with TRBD1. With V trimmed by 5 bases and J by 3 bases, 8 bases remained unmatched. This CDR3 comprises 17 residues. Germline V CDR1 and CDR2: SEHNR, FQNEAQ (reference sequence).